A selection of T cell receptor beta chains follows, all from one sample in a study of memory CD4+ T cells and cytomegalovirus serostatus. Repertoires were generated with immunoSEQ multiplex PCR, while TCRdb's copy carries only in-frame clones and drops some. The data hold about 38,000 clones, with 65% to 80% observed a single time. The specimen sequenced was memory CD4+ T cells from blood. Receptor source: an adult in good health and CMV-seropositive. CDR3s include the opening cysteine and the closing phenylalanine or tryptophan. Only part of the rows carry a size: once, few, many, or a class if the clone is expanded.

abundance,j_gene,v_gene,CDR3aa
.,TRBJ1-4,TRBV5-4,CASSSQAGTSNEKLFF
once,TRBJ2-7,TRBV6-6,CASSYSRGNDEQYF
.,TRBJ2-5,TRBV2,CASSETPGRETQYF
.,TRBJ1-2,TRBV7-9,CASSLSKTTLHGYTF
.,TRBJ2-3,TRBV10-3,CAISVQVADTQYF
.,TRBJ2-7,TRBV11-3,CASSLGISGSSYEQYF
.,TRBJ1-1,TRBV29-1,CSVAPNEAFF
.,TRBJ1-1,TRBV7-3,CASSLLGQGNTEAFF
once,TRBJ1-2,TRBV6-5,CASSYSIIGNYGYTF
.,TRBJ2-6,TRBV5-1,CASSLQASGANVLTF
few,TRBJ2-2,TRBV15,CATSRALHPDMGAMGGELFF
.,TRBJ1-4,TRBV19,CASSIRLRRGEKLFF
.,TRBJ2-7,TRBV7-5,CARSLASGGNYEQYF
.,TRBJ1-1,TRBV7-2,CASSLTGELRDTEAFF
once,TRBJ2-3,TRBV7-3,CASSLGQFTDTQYF
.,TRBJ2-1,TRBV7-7,CASSSVGGPGEQFF
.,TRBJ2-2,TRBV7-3,CASSVPTGGGGELFF
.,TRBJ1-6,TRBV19,CASSIPGNVGSPLHF
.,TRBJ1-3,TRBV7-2,CASSARGNTIYF
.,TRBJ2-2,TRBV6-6,CASKVAGEKTGELFF
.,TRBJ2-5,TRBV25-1,CASSGDRGRGTQYF
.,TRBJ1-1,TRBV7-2,CASSPYPNTEAFF
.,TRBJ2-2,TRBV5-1,CASRRDSKNTGELFF
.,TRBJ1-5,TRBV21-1,CASSATGTGHQPQHF
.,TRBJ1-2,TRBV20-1,CSATQNYGYTF
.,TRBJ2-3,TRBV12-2,CASRSSYTLNGADTQYF
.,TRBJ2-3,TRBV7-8,CASSQREFVDTQYF
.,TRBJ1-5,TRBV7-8,CASSHGQPNQPQHF
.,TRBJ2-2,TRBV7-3,CASSTTSVNTGELFF
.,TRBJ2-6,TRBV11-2,CASSSLRGGLGANVLTF
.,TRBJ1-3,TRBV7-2,CASSLGPGAEKNTIYF
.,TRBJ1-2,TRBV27,CASSFRRGRDGYTF
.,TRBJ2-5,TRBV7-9,CASSLEIGVSRGQYF
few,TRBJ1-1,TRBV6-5,CASRHGDRVAFF
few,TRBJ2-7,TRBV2,CASSESRSGSGEQYF
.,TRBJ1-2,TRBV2,CASSELVTDYGYTF
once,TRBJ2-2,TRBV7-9,CASSSGQSNTGELFF